The source of this T cell receptor beta chain is a study of graft-versus-host responses after intestinal transplantation. Germline assignment: CDR1 MNHNY and CDR2 SVGAGI (reference sequence). CDR3 length: 15 amino acids. Trimming shortened V by 8 bases and J by 1 base, and 18 bases separated the two germline ends. Clones were sequenced by immunoSEQ multiplex PCR, and TCRdb holds only the in-frame ones, with some missing. The sample shows 15,000 to 20,000 clones, under 75% of them seen only once. From the graft tissue, intraepithelial and lamina propria lymphocytes were released through processing. The specimen was ileum tissue, collected approximately 3 weeks after intestinal transplant. This sequence was found in a human patient who received an intestinal transplant, so some T cells may come from the graft donor. This rearrangement joins TRBV6-6 to TRBJ2-7, with D uncertain. CDR3 amino acids: CASAMTLVLSYEQYF. In nucleotides, the CDR3 is TGTGCCAGCGCAATGACGCTAGTTTTATCCTACGAGCAGTACTTC.